The T cell receptor (beta chain) described here comes from a study of blood T cell repertoires in COVID-19. This CDR3 has 14 amino acids. From germline, CDR1 is SEHNR and CDR2 FQNEAQ (reference sequence). V lost 1 base to trimming and J lost 5 bases; unmatched junction nucleotides: 2. Libraries were prepared by immunoSEQ multiplex PCR; TCRdb keeps only in-frame clonotypes and omits some of them. Counted here are about 350,000 clones, about 91% occurring once; the ten biggest clones make up roughly a tenth. The J gene is TRBJ2-1, the V gene TRBV7-9; 7 positions agree with TRBD2. The TCR was taken from a man aged 25-40 years with COVID-19, enrolled during active disease. Specimen: peripheral blood. The chain's CDR3 is CASSLGGSDNEQFF. In DNA, the CDR3 is TGTGCCAGCAGCTTAGGCGGGAGCGACAATGAGCAGTTCTTC.